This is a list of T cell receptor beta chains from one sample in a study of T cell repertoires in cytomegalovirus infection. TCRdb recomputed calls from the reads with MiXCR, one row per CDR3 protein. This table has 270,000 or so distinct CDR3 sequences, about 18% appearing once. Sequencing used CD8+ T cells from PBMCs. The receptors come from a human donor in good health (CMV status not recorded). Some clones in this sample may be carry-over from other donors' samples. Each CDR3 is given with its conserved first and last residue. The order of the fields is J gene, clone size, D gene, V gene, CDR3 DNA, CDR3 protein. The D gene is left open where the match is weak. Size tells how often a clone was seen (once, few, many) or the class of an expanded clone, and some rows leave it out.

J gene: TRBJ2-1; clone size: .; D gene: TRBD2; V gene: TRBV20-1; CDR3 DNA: TGCAGTGCTAGAGATCTCGGCCAGACTAGCGGGGGGGCCACTGAGCAGTTCTTC; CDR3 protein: CSARDLGQTSGGATEQFF
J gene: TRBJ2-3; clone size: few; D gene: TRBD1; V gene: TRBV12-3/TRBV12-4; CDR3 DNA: TGTGCCAGCAGTTTACCACAGGGGGGAATCACAGATACGCAGTATTTT; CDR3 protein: CASSLPQGGITDTQYF
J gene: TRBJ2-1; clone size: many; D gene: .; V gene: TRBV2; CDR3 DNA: TGTGCCAGCAGCGGAGGCGGGACAGCCCTTTACAATGAGCAGTTCTTC; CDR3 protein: CASSGGGTALYNEQFF
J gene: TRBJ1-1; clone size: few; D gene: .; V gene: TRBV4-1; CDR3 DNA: TGCGCCAGCAGCCACGAGGGACGGAGTAACACTGAAGCTTTCTTT; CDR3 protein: CASSHEGRSNTEAFF
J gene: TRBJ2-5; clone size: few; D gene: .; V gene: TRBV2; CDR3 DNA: TGTGCCAGCAGTTGGGGGCAAGAGACCCAGTACTTC; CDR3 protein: CASSWGQETQYF
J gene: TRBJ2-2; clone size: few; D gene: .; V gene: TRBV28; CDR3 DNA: TGTGCCAGCAGTTTACATTTCGAGGGACACGGGGAGCTGTTTTTT; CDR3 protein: CASSLHFEGHGELFF
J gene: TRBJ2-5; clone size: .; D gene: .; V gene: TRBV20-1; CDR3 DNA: TGCAGTGCTGAACAGTCCCAGTGGGGAAAAGAGACCCAGTACTTC; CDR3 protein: CSAEQSQWGKETQYF
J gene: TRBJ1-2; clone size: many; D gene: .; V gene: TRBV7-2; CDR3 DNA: TGTGCCAGCAGCCCGCGACAGCTTGTATACTATGGCTACACCTTC; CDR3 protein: CASSPRQLVYYGYTF
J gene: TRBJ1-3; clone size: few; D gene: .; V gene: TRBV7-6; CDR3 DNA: TGTGCCAGCGGGGGTCAGCCTGGAAACACCATATATTTT; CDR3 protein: CASGGQPGNTIYF
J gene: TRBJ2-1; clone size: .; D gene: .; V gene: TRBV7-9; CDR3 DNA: TGTGCCAGCAGCTCCGAGGGCGCCACCCACAATGAGCAGTTCTTC; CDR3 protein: CASSSEGATHNEQFF
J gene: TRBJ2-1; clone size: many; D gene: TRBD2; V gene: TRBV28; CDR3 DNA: TGTGCCAGCAGCAGGGCGGGGGGGCCTAACAATGAGCAGTTCTTC; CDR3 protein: CASSRAGGPNNEQFF
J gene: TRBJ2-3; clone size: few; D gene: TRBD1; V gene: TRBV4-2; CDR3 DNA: TGTGCCAGCGGCCAAGGGGGCGTGGCAGATACGCAGTATTTT; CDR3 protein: CASGQGGVADTQYF
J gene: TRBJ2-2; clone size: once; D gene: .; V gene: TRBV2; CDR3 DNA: TGTGCCAGCAGACGGGTGGAGCTGTTTTTT; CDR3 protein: CASRRVELFF
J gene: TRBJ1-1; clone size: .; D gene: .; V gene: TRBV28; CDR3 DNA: TGTGCCAGCAGTTCAGGGGTCTCAGCGGGTATTTCCGCTGAAGCTTTCTTT; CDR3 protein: CASSSGVSAGISAEAFF
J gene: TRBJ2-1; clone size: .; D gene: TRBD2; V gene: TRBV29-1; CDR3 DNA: TGCAGCGTTGGCGGGGGACGCTCCTACAATGAGCAGTTCTTC; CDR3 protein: CSVGGGRSYNEQFF
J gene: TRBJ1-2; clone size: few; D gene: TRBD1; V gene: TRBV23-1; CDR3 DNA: TGCGCCAGCAGTCAATATAAAGGGGGCAGGGATTATGGCTACACCTTC; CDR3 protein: CASSQYKGGRDYGYTF
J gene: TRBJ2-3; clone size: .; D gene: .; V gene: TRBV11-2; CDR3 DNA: TGTGCCAGCAGCTTCTCACGCGGGGTCACAGATACGCAGTATTTT; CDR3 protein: CASSFSRGVTDTQYF
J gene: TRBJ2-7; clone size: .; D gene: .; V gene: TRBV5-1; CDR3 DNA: TGCGCCAGCAGCTTGGGCGACGGACACTACTACGAGCAGTACTTC; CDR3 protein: CASSLGDGHYYEQYF
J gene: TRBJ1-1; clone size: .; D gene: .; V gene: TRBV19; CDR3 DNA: TGTGCCAGTATAAGGACAGCCTCCGGCTACACTGAAGCTTTCTTT; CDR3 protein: CASIRTASGYTEAFF
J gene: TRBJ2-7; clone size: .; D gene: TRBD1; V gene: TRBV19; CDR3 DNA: TGTGCCAGTAGTATTTGGAGACAGGGATTGTACGAGCAGTACTTC; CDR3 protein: CASSIWRQGLYEQYF
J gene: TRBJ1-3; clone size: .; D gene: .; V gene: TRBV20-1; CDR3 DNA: TGCAGTGCTATATTAACGGACCGGGGTAACACCATATATTTT; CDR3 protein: CSAILTDRGNTIYF
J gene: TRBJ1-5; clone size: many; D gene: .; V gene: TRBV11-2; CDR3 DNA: TGTGCCAGCAGCTTAGGAATGGGCCAGAGCAATCAGCCCCAGCATTTT; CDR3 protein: CASSLGMGQSNQPQHF
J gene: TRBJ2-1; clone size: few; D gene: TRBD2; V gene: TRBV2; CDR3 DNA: TGTGCCAGCAGTGAAGGACTAGCGGGGGGTAATGAGCAGTTCTTC; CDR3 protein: CASSEGLAGGNEQFF
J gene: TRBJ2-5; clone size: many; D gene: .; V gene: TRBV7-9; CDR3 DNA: TGTGCCAGCAGCTTAGTTTTTGGTGGCCAAGAGACCCAGTACTTC; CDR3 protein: CASSLVFGGQETQYF